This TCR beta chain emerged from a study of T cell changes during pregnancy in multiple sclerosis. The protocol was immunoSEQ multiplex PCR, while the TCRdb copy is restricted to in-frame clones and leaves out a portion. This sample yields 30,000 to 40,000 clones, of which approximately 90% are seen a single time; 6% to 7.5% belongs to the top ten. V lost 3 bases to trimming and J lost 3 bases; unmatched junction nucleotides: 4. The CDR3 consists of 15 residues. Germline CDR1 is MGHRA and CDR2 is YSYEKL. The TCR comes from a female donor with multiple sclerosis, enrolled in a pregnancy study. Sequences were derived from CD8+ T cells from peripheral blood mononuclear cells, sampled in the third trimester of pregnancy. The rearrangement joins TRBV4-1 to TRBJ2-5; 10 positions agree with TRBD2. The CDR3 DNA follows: TGCGCCAGCAGCCAGGTGCTAGCGGGAGAAGAGACCCAGTACTTC. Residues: CASSQVLAGEETQYF.